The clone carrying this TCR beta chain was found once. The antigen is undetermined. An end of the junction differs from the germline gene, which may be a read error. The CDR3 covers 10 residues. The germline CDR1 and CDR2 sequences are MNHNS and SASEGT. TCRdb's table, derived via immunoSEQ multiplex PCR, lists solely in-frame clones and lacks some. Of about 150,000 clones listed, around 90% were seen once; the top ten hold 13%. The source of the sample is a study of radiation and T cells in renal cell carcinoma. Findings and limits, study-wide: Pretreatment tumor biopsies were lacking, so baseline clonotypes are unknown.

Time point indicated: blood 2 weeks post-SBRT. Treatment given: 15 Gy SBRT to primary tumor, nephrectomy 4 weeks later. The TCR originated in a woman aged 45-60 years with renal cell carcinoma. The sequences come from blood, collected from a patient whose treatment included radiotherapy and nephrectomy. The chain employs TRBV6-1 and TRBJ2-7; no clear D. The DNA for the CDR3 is TGTGCCAGCAGTGAAGAATCAGAAGTCTTC. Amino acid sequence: CASSEESEVF.